The TCR beta chain described here comes from a study of shared clonotypes between healthy human individuals. Method: immunoSEQ multiplex PCR; TCRdb's copy keeps in-frame clones and lacks some. Among hundreds of thousands of clones listed, 73% were seen once. CD4+ cells underwent separation, giving CD45RA+ naive and CD45RA-negative memory subsets. Germline trimming cut 5 bases from V and 4 bases from J; bases unmatched to any gene: 21. This CDR3 contains 19 residues. Germline V gives CDR1 SGHDT, CDR2 YYEEEE. This sequence was found in a woman in her twenties or thirties in good health. The sequenced sample consisted of memory CD4+ T cells sorted from blood. Subset reported: CD45RA-negative fraction. This rearrangement joins TRBV5-6 to TRBJ1-2; 9 nucleotides align to TRBD1. CDR3 in DNA: TGTGCCAGCAGTTATCGACAGGGGGAGGTTTTATCGCTGATCTATGGCTACACCTTC. Translated: CASSYRQGEVLSLIYGYTF.